The 8 T cell receptor beta chains reported below all come from one sample, sequenced in a study of T cell responses to AZD1222 COVID-19 vaccine. TCRdb's table, derived via immunoSEQ multiplex PCR, lists solely in-frame clones and lacks some. The sample carries about 110,000 clones, roughly 86% recorded once. The sample in question was peripheral blood, obtained 28 days after the second AZD1222 dose. Source of these receptors: an adult who received the AZD1222 COVID-19 vaccine.

J is TRBJ1-2 and V is TRBV6-4, with D perhaps TRBD1 (5 bases). CDR1 MRHNA and CDR2 SNTAGT come from the germline V gene. The V gene lost 11 bases and the J gene lost 4 bases, with 14 bases spanning the gap. The CDR3 runs to 12 residues. This CDR3 reads CAPVWDRYGYTF. The CDR3 DNA reads TGTGCCCCTGTTTGGGACCGCTATGGCTACACCTTC.

This rearrangement joins TRBV29-1 to TRBJ1-1; TRBD1 agrees at 7 bases. With V trimmed by 4 bases and J by 1 base, 3 bases remained unmatched. The CDR3 has 13 amino acids. The germline V gene encodes CDR1 SQVTM and CDR2 ANQGSEA. The CDR3 reads CSVVRDRNTEAFF. CDR3 in DNA: TGCAGCGTTGTGAGGGACAGGAACACTGAAGCTTTCTTT.

The V call is TRBV7-6, the J call TRBJ2-5, with TRBD2 matching over 11 bases. Germline lookup yields CDR1 SGHVS and CDR2 FNYEAQ. This CDR3 comprises 16 residues. V shed 3 bases, J shed 2 bases, and the junction held 5 bases outside the gene matches. The chain's CDR3 is CASSFSGGAAQETQYF. CDR3 coding DNA: TGTGCCAGCAGCTTTAGCGGGGGGGCCGCTCAAGAGACCCAGTACTTC.

Only one count was recorded for this clone. The J gene is TRBJ1-1, the V gene TRBV6-2 or TRBV6-3, with TRBD1 matching 10 bases. The CDR3 covers 16 residues. The V and J ends lost 2 bases and 6 bases, in that order; junction bases with no gene match: 9. Germline V CDR1 and CDR2: MNHEY, SVGEGT. For the CDR3, the DNA is TGTGCCAGCAGTTACGGAGACAGGGGGCTAGTTGCTGAAGCTTTCTTT. It codes for CASSYGDRGLVAEAFF.

The J gene is TRBJ1-4, the V gene TRBV6-6, with TRBD1 matching 7 bases. The V segment lost 8 bases and the J segment 3 bases; nucleotides outside the gene matches: 9. Germline values: CDR1 MNHNY, CDR2 SVGAGI (reference sequence). The CDR3 consists of 15 residues. CDR3 protein: CASGGAQGANEKLFF. For the CDR3, the DNA is TGTGCCAGCGGGGGGGCCCAGGGGGCTAATGAAAAACTGTTTTTT.

The chain has TRBV10-3 and TRBJ1-1; possible D gene TRBD1, 5 bases. CDR3 length equals 14 residues. Trimming pared 4 bases from V and 1 base from J, leaving 10 bases between. CDR1 is ENHRY and CDR2 is SYGVKD in the germline V gene. CDR3 protein: CAISVGVPNTEAFF. As DNA, the CDR3 is TGTGCCATCAGTGTAGGGGTCCCGAACACTGAAGCTTTCTTT.

The chain couples TRBV5-5 to TRBJ1-2, with D hard to call. Germline CDR1 is SGHKS and CDR2 is YYEKEE (reference sequence). The CDR3 consists of 13 residues. Trimming cost V 4 bases and J 2 bases, with 9 bases left between them. DNA of the CDR3: TGTGCCAGCAGCACCCGACCGAACTATGGCTACACCTTC. It specifies CASSTRPNYGYTF.

The chain joins TRBV19 to TRBJ1-3; D unclear. The germline CDR1 and CDR2 sequences are LNHDA and SQIVND (reference sequence). This CDR3 comprises 12 residues. V was cut by 3 bases and J by 4 bases, with 4 bases left in between. The CDR3 DNA reads TGTGCCAGTAGTATTCGGGGAAACACCATATATTTT. Its protein product is CASSIRGNTIYF.